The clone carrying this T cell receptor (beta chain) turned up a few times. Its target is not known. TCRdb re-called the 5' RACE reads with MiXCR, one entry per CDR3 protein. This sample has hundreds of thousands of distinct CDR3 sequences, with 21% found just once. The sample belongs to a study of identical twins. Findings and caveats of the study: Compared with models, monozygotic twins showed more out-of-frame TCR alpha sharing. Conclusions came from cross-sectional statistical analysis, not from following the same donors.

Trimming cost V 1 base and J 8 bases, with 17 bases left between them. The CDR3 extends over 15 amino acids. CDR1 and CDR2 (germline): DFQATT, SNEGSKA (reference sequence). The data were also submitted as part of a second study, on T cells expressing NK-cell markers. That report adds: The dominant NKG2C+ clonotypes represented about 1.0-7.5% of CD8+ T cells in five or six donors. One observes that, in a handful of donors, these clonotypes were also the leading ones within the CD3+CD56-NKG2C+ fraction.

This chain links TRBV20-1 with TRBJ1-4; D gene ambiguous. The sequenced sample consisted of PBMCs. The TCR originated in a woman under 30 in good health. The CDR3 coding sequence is TGCAGTGCTAGAGTCCCAGGCCAATCCCGAGAAAAACTGTTTTTT. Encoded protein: CSARVPGQSREKLFF.